What follows are 24 T cell receptor beta chains derived from one specimen sequenced in a study of response to subunit inactivated influenza vaccine (dated by TCRdb to 2016 to 2018). Library creation used RT-PCR. Reads for this sample came from an Illumina HiSeq 2500. TCRdb passed the public sequencing reads through fastp at Q25 and MiXCR, retaining productive beta sequences. Duplicate CDR3 protein sequences are folded into a single record with the most common DNA and genes. The sample includes approximately 500,000 distinct CDR3 sequences, with roughly a quarter observed a single time. Approximately 2.9% of the sample belongs to the ten largest clones. The same data also went into a second study, on T cells expressing NK-cell markers. As that second study puts it: TCR beta cDNA libraries were made by 5'RACE template switching that added a universal primer site and unique molecular identifiers.

Sample: CD4+ T cells sorted from PBMCs, taken roughly 12 days after vaccination. The receptors stem from a man aged 45-60 years who received an inactivated influenza vaccine. Donor details come from another sample of the same person, matched by shared clones.

There are a few counts of this clonotype. V is TRBV25-1 and J is TRBJ1-1, with a weak D call TRBD1 (5 bases). CDR3 length: 15 residues. V dropped 3 bases and J dropped 2 bases, with 13 bases sitting between them. Germline V gene sequence: CDR1 MGHDK, CDR2 SYGVNS. In DNA, the CDR3 is TGTGCCAGCAGTGATTGGAAGGGGACCAACACTGAAGCTTTCTTT. Protein sequence: CASSDWKGTNTEAFF.

This clonotype was counted many times. The chain carries TRBV12-3 or TRBV12-4 and TRBJ2-3; 12 bases line up with TRBD2. V gave up 6 bases and J gave up 4 bases; unmatched junction bases: 8. CDR3 length equals 16 residues. The CDR3 loop reads CASSLTSGRGSDTQYF. The CDR3, as DNA: TGTGCCAGCAGCCTGACTAGCGGGAGAGGATCAGATACGCAGTATTTT.

This clonotype was recorded a few times. V is TRBV19 and J is TRBJ2-3, with D perhaps TRBD2 (6 bases). CDR1 and CDR2 from the germline V gene are LNHDA and SQIVND (reference sequence). With 3 bases removed from V and 1 base from J, the gap between germline ends came to 11 bases. The CDR3 is 15 residues long. The CDR3 here is CASSMAGGGTDTQYF. For the CDR3, the DNA is TGTGCCAGTAGTATGGCCGGGGGTGGCACAGATACGCAGTATTTT.

This chain joins TRBV20-1 and TRBJ2-3; TRBD2 agrees at 11 bases. CDR1 and CDR2 (germline): DFQATT, SNEGSKA (reference sequence). The CDR3 is 15 amino acids. CDR3 amino acids: CSNSRVAGGPDTQYF. For the CDR3, the DNA is TGCAGCAACAGTAGAGTAGCGGGGGGGCCAGATACGCAGTATTTT.

This chain connects TRBV29-1 to TRBJ2-1; no firm D call. Germline loops: CDR1 SQVTM, CDR2 ANQGSEA. This CDR3 is built from 11 residues. V was shortened by 5 bases and J by 7 bases, with 9 bases between the two germline ends. The CDR3 DNA follows: TGCAGCGTTACCCAGAAGAATGAGCAGTTCTTC. The encoded protein is CSVTQKNEQFF.

The chain uses TRBV6-2 or TRBV6-3 and TRBJ2-3; tentatively, D is TRBD2 (6 bases). Germline CDR1 is MNHEY and CDR2 is SVGEGT. V was clipped by 4 bases and J by 4 bases, with 12 bases between them. CDR3 length: 14 residues. In DNA, the CDR3 is TGTGCCAGCAGTTCGGGAGCACTCCCAGATACGCAGTATTTT. Translation: CASSSGALPDTQYF.

The chain couples TRBV7-2 to TRBJ2-7; possibly TRBD1 for D (6 bases). Germline CDR1 and CDR2: SGHTA and FQGNSA. The length of the CDR3 is 15 residues. The V and J ends lost 1 base and 0 bases respectively, with 10 bases between them. CDR3 in amino acids: CASSLGQAISYEQYF. In DNA, the CDR3 is TGTGCCAGCAGCTTAGGACAGGCTATCTCCTACGAGCAGTACTTC. The entire variable domain, with the rest obtained from reference TRBV7-2 and TRBJ2-7, is as follows: GAGVSQSPSNKVTEKGKDVELRCDPISGHTALYWYRQSLGQGLEFLIYFQGNSAPDKSGLPSDRFSAERTGGSVSTLTIQRTQQEDSAVYLCASSLGQAISYEQYFGPGTRLTVT.

This clonotype has a handful of counts. The chain couples TRBV7-8 to TRBJ2-3, with D unclear. The CDR3 is 15 residues long. Trimming took off 5 bases at V and 2 bases at J, with 14 bases between the two ends. Germline CDR1 SGHVS, CDR2 FQNEAQ. This CDR3 reads CASSPIRTTTDTQYF. The CDR3 DNA is TGTGCCAGCAGCCCAATCAGGACCACCACAGATACGCAGTATTTT.

This chain joins TRBV3-1 and TRBJ2-4; 7 bases are shared with TRBD1. The CDR3 has 14 residues. J gave up 3 bases and V 3 bases, and 2 bases lay outside the gene matches. The V gene's germline CDR1 is LGHDT and CDR2 YNNKEL (reference sequence). The CDR3 here is CASSQGQHKNIQYF. The CDR3 coding sequence is TGTGCCAGCAGCCAGGGACAGCACAAAAACATTCAGTACTTC. The full variable domain, in which reference TRBV3-1 and TRBJ2-4 provide the parts outside the CDR3, is DTAVSQTPKYLVTQMGNDKSIKCEQNLGHDTMYWYKQDSKKFLKIMFSYNNKELIINETVPNRFSPKSPDKAHLNLHINSLELGDSAVYFCASSQGQHKNIQYFGAGTRLSVL.

This clonotype turned up a few times. The chain is built from TRBV7-9 and TRBJ2-2; 7 positions agree with TRBD2. Losses at the gene ends were 5 bases for V and 2 bases for J; bases not matched to a gene: 5. The germline V gene encodes CDR1 SEHNR and CDR2 FQNEAQ (reference sequence). This CDR3 spans 15 amino acids. The CDR3 is CASSPPSGNTGELFF. CDR3 DNA: TGTGCCAGCAGCCCTCCTAGCGGAAACACCGGGGAGCTGTTTTTT.

This chain links TRBV18 with TRBJ2-1, with D hard to call. Trimming removed 4 bases at V and 5 bases at J, with 12 bases between. Per the germline V gene, CDR1 is KGHSH and CDR2 is LQKENI. This CDR3 region has 14 residues. CDR3: CASSLTFRDNEQFF. The CDR3 DNA follows: TGTGCCAGCTCACTAACCTTCCGGGACAATGAGCAGTTCTTC.

This chain links TRBV29-1 with TRBJ2-1; D gene unclear. V was pared by 0 bases and J by 6 bases, with 6 bases between. Germline V gene sequence: CDR1 SQVTM, CDR2 ANQGSEA. The CDR3 contains 12 residues. The CDR3 region is CSVEDPGNEQFF. CDR3 DNA: TGCAGCGTTGAAGATCCGGGCAATGAGCAGTTCTTC.

There are a few counts of this clonotype. The CDR3 nucleotides read TGTGCCTGGAGTGTTGAAGGACAGCTTTACAATGAGCAGTTCTTC. It codes for CAWSVEGQLYNEQFF. The chain joins TRBV30 to TRBJ2-1; D is perhaps TRBD1 (6 bases). CDR1 and CDR2 (germline): GTSNPN, SVGIG (reference sequence). V was cut by 0 bases and J by 4 bases, with 13 bases left in between. CDR3 length: 15 residues.

The table lists this clonotype with a few counts. The chain combines TRBV24-1 with TRBJ2-3; 11 nucleotides agree with TRBD2. Germline V gene sequence: CDR1 KGHDR, CDR2 SFDVKD. V lost 5 bases to trimming and J lost 6 bases; unmatched junction nucleotides: 15. There are 18 residues in the CDR3. DNA of the CDR3: TGTGCCACCAGTGGTATAGCGGGGGGGCAAATGCAATTGGATACGCAGTATTTT. It translates to CATSGIAGGQMQLDTQYF.

The chain employs TRBV3-1 and TRBJ2-3; D may be TRBD2 (5 bases). Trimming stripped 10 bases from V and 3 bases from J, with 20 bases between. CDR1 is LGHDT and CDR2 is YNNKEL in the germline V gene (reference sequence). The CDR3 runs 15 residues. CDR3 in DNA: TGTGCCACCCGAGCCGGAGGAATTTCGACAGATACGCAGTATTTT. It codes for CATRAGGISTDTQYF.

This clonotype was counted a few times. V gene TRBV10-3 combines with J gene TRBJ2-3; weak D call: TRBD1 (6 bases). Germline V gene lookup returns CDR1 ENHRY and CDR2 SYGVKD. The V gene lost 6 bases and the J gene lost 1 base, with 17 bases spanning the gap. The length of the CDR3 is 16 residues. As DNA, the CDR3 is TGTGCCATCAGGGGTGGCCAGGGGCGAGGCACAGATACGCAGTATTTT. Translated: CAIRGGQGRGTDTQYF.

This clonotype was counted many times. CDR3 DNA sequence: TGCAGCGTTGGGGGACTCATAGACGAGCAGTACTTC. Translated: CSVGGLIDEQYF. This chain connects TRBV29-1 to TRBJ2-7; D may be TRBD2 (6 bases). Germline V gene lookup returns CDR1 SQVTM and CDR2 ANQGSEA. This CDR3 is 12 amino acids long. V was shortened by 4 bases and J by 5 bases, with 12 bases between the two germline ends.

V is TRBV5-5 and J is TRBJ2-2; tentative D call: TRBD1 (6 bases). Germline CDR1 SGHKS, CDR2 YYEKEE (reference sequence). Trimming stripped 2 bases from V and 6 bases from J, with 14 bases between. The CDR3 runs 15 residues. DNA of the CDR3: TGTGCCAGCAGCTTCCGTGAGAGACAGGCCGGGGAGCTGTTTTTT. Amino acids: CASSFRERQAGELFF. Full variable domain (outside the CDR3, taken from reference TRBV5-5 and TRBJ2-2): DAGVTQSPTHLIKTRGQQVTLRCSPISGHKSVSWYQQVLGQGPQFIFQYYEKEERGRGNFPDRFSARQFPNYSSELNVNALLLGDSALYLCASSFRERQAGELFFGEGSRLTVL.

The chain links TRBV28 to TRBJ2-3, with D tentatively TRBD1 (6 bases). The CDR3 runs 12 residues. Per the germline V gene, CDR1 is MDHEN and CDR2 is SYDVKM. The V end was cut by 5 bases, the J end by 7 bases, with 10 bases between. This CDR3 is CASSATGNTQYF. Written as DNA, the CDR3 is TGTGCCAGCAGTGCGACAGGAAATACGCAGTATTTT.

In its sample, this clonotype was seen a few times. The rearrangement joins TRBV20-1 to TRBJ2-4; either TRBD1 or TRBD2 may fit D (6 bases each). The germline V gene encodes CDR1 DFQATT and CDR2 SNEGSKA (reference sequence). V gave up 7 bases and J gave up 2 bases, with 18 bases separating them. The CDR3 runs 15 residues. The CDR3 spells CSGTGAILSKNIQYF. CDR3 DNA: TGCAGTGGGACGGGGGCTATCCTATCCAAAAACATTCAGTACTTC.

The chain recombines TRBV5-8 with TRBJ1-2; 7 nucleotides align to TRBD1. The V gene's germline CDR1 is SGHTS and CDR2 YDEGEE. Trimming took 4 bases from V and 9 from J; bases not matched to a gene: 12. CDR3 length equals 14 residues. The CDR3 coding sequence is TGTGCCAGCAGCCCGGAACAGGGGCGGCCGCGCTACACCTTC. Its translation is CASSPEQGRPRYTF.

This clonotype turned up a few times. The chain joins TRBV6-6 to TRBJ2-7; 7 bases map to TRBD2. The CDR3 covers 12 residues. V was clipped by 8 bases and J by 2 bases; unmatched bases: 3. Germline CDR1 MNHNY, CDR2 SVGAGI (reference sequence). This chain's CDR3 is CASGGGTYEQYF. The DNA for the CDR3 is TGTGCCAGCGGGGGGGGGACCTACGAGCAGTACTTC.

This clonotype was seen more than once but under ten times. The V and J genes are TRBV5-6 and TRBJ1-1; 9 bases are shared with TRBD1. The CDR3 contains 16 residues. Germline CDR1 is SGHDT and CDR2 is YYEEEE. Losses at the gene ends were 0 bases for V and 0 bases for J; bases not matched to a gene: 3. The CDR3 bases are TGTGCCAGCAGCTTGGGACAGGGGGGGATGAACACTGAAGCTTTCTTT. Amino acid sequence: CASSLGQGGMNTEAFF.

Only a few counts were recorded for this clonotype. The J gene is TRBJ1-4, the V gene TRBV12-3 or TRBV12-4; D unclear. This CDR3 region has 15 residues. With 5 bases removed from V and 1 base from J, the gap between germline ends came to 11 bases. The CDR3 DNA follows: TGTGCCAGCAGTCTCGGAGTGGGAACTAATGAAAAACTGTTTTTT. Its protein is CASSLGVGTNEKLFF.